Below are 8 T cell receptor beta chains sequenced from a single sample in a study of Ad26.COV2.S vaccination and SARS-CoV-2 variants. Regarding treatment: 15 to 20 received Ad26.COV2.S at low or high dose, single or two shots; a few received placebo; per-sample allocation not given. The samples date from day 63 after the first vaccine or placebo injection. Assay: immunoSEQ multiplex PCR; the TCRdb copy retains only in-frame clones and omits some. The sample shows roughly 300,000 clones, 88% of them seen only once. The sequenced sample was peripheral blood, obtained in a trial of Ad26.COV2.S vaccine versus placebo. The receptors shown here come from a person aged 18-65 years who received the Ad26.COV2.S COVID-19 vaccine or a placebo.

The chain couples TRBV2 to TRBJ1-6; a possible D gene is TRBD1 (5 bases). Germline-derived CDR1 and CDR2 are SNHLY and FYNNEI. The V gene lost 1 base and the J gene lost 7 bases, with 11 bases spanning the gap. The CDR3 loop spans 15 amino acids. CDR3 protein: CASSEGGARNSPLHF. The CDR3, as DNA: TGTGCCAGCAGTGAAGGCGGGGCGCGAAATTCACCCCTCCACTTT.

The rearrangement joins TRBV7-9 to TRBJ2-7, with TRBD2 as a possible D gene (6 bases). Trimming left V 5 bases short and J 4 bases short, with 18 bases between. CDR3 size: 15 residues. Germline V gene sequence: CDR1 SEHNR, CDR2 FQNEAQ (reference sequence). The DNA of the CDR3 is TGTGCCAGCAGCCCCGAGCGGTGGAGGGAGTACGAGCAGTACTTC. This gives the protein CASSPERWREYEQYF.

DNA of the CDR3: TGTGCCAGCAGCCTCGGACAGGGGGGGGATCAGCCCCAGCATTTT. It is translated as CASSLGQGGDQPQHF. The chain is built from TRBV7-2 and TRBJ1-5, with 10 positions matching TRBD1. V was clipped by 5 bases and J by 5 bases; unmatched bases: 6. The CDR3 is 15 amino acids. CDR1 SGHTA and CDR2 FQGNSA come from the germline V gene.

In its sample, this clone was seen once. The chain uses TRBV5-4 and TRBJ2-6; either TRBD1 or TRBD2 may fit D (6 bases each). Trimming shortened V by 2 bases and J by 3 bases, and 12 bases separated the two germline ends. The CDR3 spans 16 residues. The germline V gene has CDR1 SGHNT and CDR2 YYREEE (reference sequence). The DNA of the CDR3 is TGTGCCAGCAGCTTATACCGGGGGCGTGGGGCCAACGTCCTGACTTTC. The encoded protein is CASSLYRGRGANVLTF.

CDR3 protein: CSASWADSTDTQYF. CDR3 sequence (DNA): TGCAGCGCCTCGTGGGCAGATAGCACAGATACGCAGTATTTT. The rearrangement joins TRBV29-1 to TRBJ2-3; D is unclear. The CDR3 length is 14 residues. The germline V and J ends were trimmed by 7 bases and 0 bases, with 14 bases remaining between them. Germline V gives CDR1 SQVTM, CDR2 ANQGSEA.

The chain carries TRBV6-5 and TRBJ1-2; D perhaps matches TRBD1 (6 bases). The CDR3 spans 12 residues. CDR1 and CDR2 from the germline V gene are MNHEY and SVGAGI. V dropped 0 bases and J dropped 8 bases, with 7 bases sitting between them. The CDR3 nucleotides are TGTGCCAGCAGTTACTCCACAGGGGGCTACACCTTC. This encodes CASSYSTGGYTF.

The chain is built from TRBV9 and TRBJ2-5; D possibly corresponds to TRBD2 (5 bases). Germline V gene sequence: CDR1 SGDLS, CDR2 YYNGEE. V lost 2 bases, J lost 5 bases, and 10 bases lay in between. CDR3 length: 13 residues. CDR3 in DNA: TGTGCCAGCAGCGTCGGTCCGGGGGAGACCCAGTACTTC. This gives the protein CASSVGPGETQYF.

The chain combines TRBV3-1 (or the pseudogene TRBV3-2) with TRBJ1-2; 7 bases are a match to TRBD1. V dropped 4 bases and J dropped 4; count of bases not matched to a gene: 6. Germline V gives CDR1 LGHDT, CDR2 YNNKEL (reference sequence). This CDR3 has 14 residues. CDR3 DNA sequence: TGTGCCAGCAGCCGACAGGGAGGACTCTATGGCTACACCTTC. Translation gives CASSRQGGLYGYTF.